This TCR beta chain was retrieved from a study of shared clonotypes between healthy human individuals (dated by TCRdb to about 2020). Looking at the study overall: Three men and two women, aged 18 to 49 years, made up the cohort. To estimate repertoire size and how much clonotype sharing occurs between individuals, the study deeply sequenced the blood TCR repertoires of several healthy adults. Each donor's leukapheresis produced roughly between roughly 0.9 and 8.9 billion PBMCs. To increase sequencing depth and limit assay-specific biases, different laboratories used diverse techniques to prepare libraries and sequence TCR repertoires. For each donor, three plates each were used for CD4 naive and CD4 memory, two plates were used for CD8 naive, and one plate was used for CD8 memory.

Of note for this clone: No antigen is known for it. No quality values exist for individual bases; no much larger clone is one base distant.

Using the deep immunoSEQ assay, multiplex PCR amplified TCR CDR3 regions from genomic DNA. Extracted genomic DNA from each cell subset was spread evenly across all wells of several immunoSEQ 96-well plates, with each plate serving as a replicate. For sorted subsets, approximately 0.2 ug of genomic DNA, equivalent to 30,000 or so T cell genomes, went into each replicate PCR. The purified libraries were quantified using a Qubit 3.0 fluorometer, sized with a Bioanalyzer 2100, and then quantified again using the KAPA Library Quantification kit. Every immunoSEQ 96-well plate was sequenced on a separate single-read 150-cycle Illumina NextSeq 550 flow cell. From the authors' description of their analysis: Because the immunoSEQ output held only junctional sequences and lacked quality scores, the filtering could not match the filtering applied to full-length reads. To assign V/J genes and CDR3, sequences were annotated using PyIR, a Python wrapper for IgBLAST v1.9, with IMGT germline references. Reads with weak V/J assignments (E-value above 1e-6), missing CDR3, stop codons, out-of-frame junctions, or ambiguous translated residues were removed. A V3J clonotype was defined by an identical inferred V gene, J gene, and CDR3 amino acid sequence. Percentage overlap between repertoires was calculated by dividing the number of shared unique clonotypes by the size of the smaller repertoire. Repertoire richness was assessed with RTK rarefaction, the Chao1 estimator, and Recon v2.1 estimates of unobserved clonotypes. For all TCRbeta clonotypes obtained by the gDNA method from a few donors, generation probabilities were computed with OLGA. This immuneACCESS table, as held by TCRdb, lists in-frame sequences with V and J called but not all clones. Of the missing ones, under half trace to an unresolved V gene in checked studies; the others have no known cause. For V, J and clone size, that table is used; D and trimming come from the DNA. A total of some 650,000 clones appear in this sample, approximately 97% of them only once. The top ten clones comprise 0.055% to 0.07% of the sample.

The donors were healthy, HIV-negative adults with no recently reported acute infections or vaccinations. All donors were Caucasian adults living in Nashville, Tennessee, USA. CD4+ T cells were enriched through magnetic negative selection, after which naive cells were positively selected on CD45RA and the remaining negative fraction served as the memory subset. Blood was collected by leukapheresis, and PBMCs were isolated by Ficoll-Histopaque density gradient centrifugation and then cryopreserved in liquid nitrogen vapor phase. Purity and quantity of every magnetically sorted T cell population were checked by analytical flow cytometry. Genomic DNA was isolated from every sorted fraction and measured by UV absorbance on a Nanodrop 2000c. General study outcomes and caveats: Sampling was restricted to blood, and TCR repertoires in tissue are likely to differ from TCR repertoires in blood. Because the study included only a small number of donors, the genetic and exposure-history diversity represented was limited. Based on pairwise subsampling, the degree of clonotype sharing among donors was expected to be affected by sequencing depth. Higher generation probabilities were observed for clonotypes shared by all four sorted-subset donors than for non-shared clonotypes. Across several donors, approximately 5% of naive CD4, approximately 4% of naive CD8, about 2% of memory CD4, and about 0.4% of memory CD8 clonotypes were shared. Larger estimated clonotype richness was generally found for naive subsets than for memory subsets. Incomplete sequencing was indicated by rarefaction of sorted-subset datasets, despite the large sequencing depth.

V is pared back by 10 bases and J by 1 base, with 13 bases lying between the germline termini. Including the terminal cysteine and phenylalanine, the CDR3 comprises 13 residues. Just CDR3 DNA is preserved here, 39 bases in frame from base 1. CDR1 SNHLY and CDR2 FYNNEI are derived from the germline V gene. This TCR was sampled from a young woman in good health. Sequenced input: naive CD4+ T cells sorted from blood. This specimen's cell subset or site label, per the study, means: CD45RA+ positively selected. The chain is encoded by TRBV2 joined to TRBJ1-1; the D segment could be TRBD1, given 6 matching bases. The DNA sequence reads TGTGCCACCTCGACAGGATCGAACACTGAAGCTTTCTTT. Its translation is CATSTGSNTEAFF.